This T cell receptor beta chain was captured in a study of T cell responses to AZD1222 COVID-19 vaccine. General observations from the study: The reported proportion of spike-specific TCRs targeting unmutated variant regions was nearly half. Most donors were white British, females outnumbered males, and clonal diversity was possibly underestimated. Repertoires were obtained solely post-peak T cell response.

This CDR3 contains 15 residues. Germline lookup yields CDR1 KGHDR and CDR2 SFDVKD. After removal of 4 bases from V and 6 bases from J, the junction contained 6 bases not matched to a gene. The repertoire was sequenced with immunoSEQ multiplex PCR; TCRdb's copy has only in-frame clones and lacks some. The table shows about 87,000 clones, with 90% occurring only once. As for this clone: Its specificity is unknown.

Sequencing used peripheral blood, obtained on day 0 of AZD1222 vaccination. The V gene is TRBV24-1, the J gene TRBJ1-5, with TRBD1 matching 9 bases. The source of this sequence is an adult in good health. The DNA of the CDR3 is TGTGCCACCAGTGAAAGGACAGGGGTTGGTCAGCCCCAGCATTTT. Its protein product is CATSERTGVGQPQHF.